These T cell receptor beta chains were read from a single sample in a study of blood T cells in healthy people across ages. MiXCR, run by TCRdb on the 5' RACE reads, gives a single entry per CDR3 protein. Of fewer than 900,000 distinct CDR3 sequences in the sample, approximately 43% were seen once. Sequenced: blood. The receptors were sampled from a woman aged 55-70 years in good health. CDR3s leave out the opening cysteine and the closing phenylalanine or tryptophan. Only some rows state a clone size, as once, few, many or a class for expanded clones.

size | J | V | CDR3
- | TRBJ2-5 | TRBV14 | ASSQRLAGQETQY
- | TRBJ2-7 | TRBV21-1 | ASSKGTPGREGEQY
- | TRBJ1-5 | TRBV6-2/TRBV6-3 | ASSYLPADSKNQPQH
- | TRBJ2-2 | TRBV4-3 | ASSQGFQLDTGELF
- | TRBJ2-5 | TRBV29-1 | SVDGLASGDSYNEQY
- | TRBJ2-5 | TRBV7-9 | ASSLAQTGMETQY
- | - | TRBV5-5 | AGSTGTSPAVETQY
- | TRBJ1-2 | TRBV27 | ASSFSNRRVYGYT
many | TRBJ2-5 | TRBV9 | ASSVGSGQETQY
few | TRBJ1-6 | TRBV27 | ASSFESSYNSPLH
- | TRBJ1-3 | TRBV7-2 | ASSLAGAGLGNTIY
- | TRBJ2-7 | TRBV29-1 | SVASGGGYEQY
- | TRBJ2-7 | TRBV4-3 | ASSQGGRSYNEQY
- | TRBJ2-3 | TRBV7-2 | ASSPKVREIFDTQY
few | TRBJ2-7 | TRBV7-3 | ASSPQAESSYEQY
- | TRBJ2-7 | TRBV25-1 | ASSAPGTAYEQY
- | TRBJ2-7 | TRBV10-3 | AISEPDQTSSYEQY
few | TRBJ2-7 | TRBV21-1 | ASSKQGQNYEQY
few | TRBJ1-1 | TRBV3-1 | ASSQRTGISEAF
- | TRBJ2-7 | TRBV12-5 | ASGLGGTSGVDEQY
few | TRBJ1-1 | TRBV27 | ASSRTGVGTEAF
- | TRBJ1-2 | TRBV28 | ASYSTGMGYGHT
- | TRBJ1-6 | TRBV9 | ASSVDQGHNSPLH
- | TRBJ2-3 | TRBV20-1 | SAPLLGQVVRDTQY
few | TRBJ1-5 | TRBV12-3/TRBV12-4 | ASSLGTGVNQPQH
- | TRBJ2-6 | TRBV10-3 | AISSLPPGTGGSGAHVLT
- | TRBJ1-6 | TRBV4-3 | ASSQGLLGPGGGNSPLH
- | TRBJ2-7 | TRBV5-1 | ASSLAATGAEQY
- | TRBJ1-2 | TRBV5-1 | ASSLGDYPNYGYT
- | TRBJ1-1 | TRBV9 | ASSAAGGVGTEAF
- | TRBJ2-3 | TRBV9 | ASSVATGQPVGDTQY
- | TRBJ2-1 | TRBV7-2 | ASSLTSGRYAEQF
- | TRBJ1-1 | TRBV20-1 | SARWGMNTEAF
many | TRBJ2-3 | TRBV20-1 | SARGLTSGGPATTDTQY
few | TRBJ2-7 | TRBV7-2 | ASSRGLAGAEQY
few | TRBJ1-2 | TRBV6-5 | ATRTGFWDSVYGYT
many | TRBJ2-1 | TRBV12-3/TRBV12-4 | ASSSVAGGEKIQF
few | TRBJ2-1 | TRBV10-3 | AISGWTEVYNEQF
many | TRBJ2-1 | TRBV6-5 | ASRSLGYNEQF
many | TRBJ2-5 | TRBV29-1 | SSPGPLQETQY
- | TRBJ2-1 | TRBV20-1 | SARGGRSETQF
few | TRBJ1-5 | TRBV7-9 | ASSFPDTNQPQH
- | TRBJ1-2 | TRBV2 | ASSEAYGFRGYT
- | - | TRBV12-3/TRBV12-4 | ASSPQGSVYEQY
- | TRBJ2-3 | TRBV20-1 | SARGLGTSGRGGDTQY
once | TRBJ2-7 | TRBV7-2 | ASSLAGTGVEQY
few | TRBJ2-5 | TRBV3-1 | ASSQAASGGETQY
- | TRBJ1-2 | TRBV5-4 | ASREEQGARNYGYT